The rows below give T cell receptor beta chains drawn from one sample of a study of blood T cells in healthy people across ages. From the 5' RACE reads, TCRdb called clonotypes with MiXCR, one entry per CDR3 protein. The sample holds about 830,000 distinct CDR3 sequences, 58% seen once. The sequencing input was blood. These receptors were obtained from a man aged 25-45 years in good health. Both conserved end residues are part of each CDR3. The D gene is left open where the match is weak. Expanded clones get a size class; other rows say once, few or many, or leave the size out.

J gene,clone size,V gene,D gene,CDR3 DNA,CDR3 protein
TRBJ2-6,.,TRBV5-1,.,TGCGCCAGCAGCTTGGGAGGTCAGGGCTCTGGGGCCAACGTCCTGACTTTC,CASSLGGQGSGANVLTF
TRBJ2-1,.,TRBV29-1,.,TGCAGCGCCACATGGAGGGCCATGAAGGGTTCCCACAATGAGCAGTTCTTC,CSATWRAMKGSHNEQFF
TRBJ1-2,few,TRBV11-2,.,TGTGCCAGCAGCCCCCCCGGGACAATAACTTATGGCTACACCTTC,CASSPPGTITYGYTF
TRBJ2-4,.,TRBV6-2/TRBV6-3,.,TGTGCCAGCAGTTCGGACCAAAACATTCAGTACTTC,CASSSDQNIQYF
TRBJ2-5,.,TRBV2,.,TGTGCCAGCAGTGTTAGGCGGGCAACCTCCTACAATGAGCAGTACTTC,CASSVRRATSYNEQYF
TRBJ2-7,.,TRBV5-4,.,TGTGCCAGCAGCTTGGCCCGCGGGGGCACGCAGTACGAGCAGTACTTC,CASSLARGGTQYEQYF
TRBJ2-1,few,TRBV29-1,.,TGCAGCGCCCAGGGGGGGGGGGTTAGCTACAATGAGCAGTTCTTC,CSAQGGGVSYNEQFF
TRBJ2-7,.,TRBV7-9,.,TGTGCCAGCGGGGTTGTCTACGAGCAGTACTTC,CASGVVYEQYF
TRBJ2-3,.,TRBV11-2,TRBD1,TGTGCCAGCGGCCCCGACAGGGGGGGAGATACGCAGTATTTT,CASGPDRGGDTQYF
TRBJ1-1,.,TRBV7-9,TRBD1,TGTGCCAGTGGCTACAGGGGTGACACTGAAGCTTTCTTT,CASGYRGDTEAFF
TRBJ2-3,.,TRBV20-1,TRBD2,TGCAGTGCCCGGACTAGCGGGAGAACGGAAGATACGCAGTATTTT,CSARTSGRTEDTQYF
TRBJ2-7,.,TRBV12-3/TRBV12-4,TRBD2,TGTGCCAGCAGTCGACTAGCGGGGTTGTCCTACGAGCAGTACTTC,CASSRLAGLSYEQYF
TRBJ2-6,.,TRBV5-1,.,TGCGCCAGCAGCTTCGTTGGTGGGACCAACGTCCTGACTTTC,CASSFVGGTNVLTF
TRBJ1-1,once,TRBV5-1,.,TGCGCCAGCAGCCCCGTCACGATGAGGCCAGGGACTGAAGCTTTCTTT,CASSPVTMRPGTEAFF
TRBJ2-6,.,TRBV10-3,.,TGTGCCATCAGTGGGACTCCCCAATCTGGGGCCAACGTCCTGACTTTC,CAISGTPQSGANVLTF
TRBJ2-7,few,TRBV4-2,.,TGTGCCAGCAGCCCCGGGGAGGTTGGGAGAACCTACGAGCAGTACTTC,CASSPGEVGRTYEQYF
TRBJ2-1,.,TRBV4-3,.,TGCGCCAGCAGCCAAGGCCCAGGGACGACCAATGAGCAGTTCTTC,CASSQGPGTTNEQFF
TRBJ1-2,.,TRBV20-1,.,TGCAGTGCAACAGCCCCTTGGGGCTCTGTCTGTGGCTACACCTTC,CSATAPWGSVCGYTF
TRBJ2-7,.,TRBV7-8,TRBD1,TGTGCCAGCAGCTTTAGGGACAGGGGGCCCGGGTTTGGCGAGCAGTACTTC,CASSFRDRGPGFGEQYF
TRBJ1-1,.,TRBV9,TRBD1,TGTGCCAGCAGCACGACAGGGACGATGGACACTGAAGCTTTCTTT,CASSTTGTMDTEAFF
TRBJ2-5,.,TRBV24-1,.,TGTGCCACCAGTGATCCCCTCGGAGTGGAGACCCAGTACTTC,CATSDPLGVETQYF
TRBJ1-5,.,TRBV2,TRBD1,TGTGCCAGCAGCGGGACAGGGAGTCAAAATCAGCCCCAGCATTTT,CASSGTGSQNQPQHF
TRBJ2-3,.,TRBV29-1,.,TGCAGCGTGCGGTCAGGGGGGGAGACGCAGTATTTT,CSVRSGGETQYF
TRBJ2-3,.,TRBV14,.,TGTGCCAGCAGCGATCGGACACAACGGCAGTATTTT,CASSDRTQRQYF
TRBJ2-5,.,TRBV20-1,TRBD1,TGCAGTGCCCGACCCGGGACAGGGCAAGAGACCCAGTACTTC,CSARPGTGQETQYF
TRBJ2-7,.,TRBV2,.,TGTGCCAGCAGCGCCGGGCCGCTATACGAGCAGTACTTC,CASSAGPLYEQYF
TRBJ1-4,few,TRBV7-2,.,TGTGCCAGCAGCTTAGCCAGGGGAGAAAAACTGTTTTTT,CASSLARGEKLFF
TRBJ2-5,many,TRBV7-2,.,TGTGCCAGCAGCTTACTAGAGATACGGGCGGAAGAGACCCAGTACTTC,CASSLLEIRAEETQYF
TRBJ2-3,.,TRBV19,TRBD1,TGTGCCAGTAAACCCGCAGGGGGACCCCTAGATACGCAGTATTTT,CASKPAGGPLDTQYF
TRBJ2-4,once,TRBV20-1,.,TGCAGTGCTTGGGGCAGGGACCCCCCTCAGGGCATTCAGTACTTC,CSAWGRDPPQGIQYF
TRBJ2-3,.,TRBV30,.,TGTGCCTGGAGCCCGGGACGGGCCGCAGGGGATACGCAGTATTTT,CAWSPGRAAGDTQYF
TRBJ2-7,few,TRBV20-1,.,TGCAGTGCTAGAGATCGGGGGGCCACCTACGAGCAGTACTTC,CSARDRGATYEQYF
TRBJ2-7,few,TRBV7-3,TRBD2,TGTGCCAGCAGCTGGGCTGGGGGGGGGTCCTACGAGCAGTACTTC,CASSWAGGGSYEQYF
TRBJ2-1,.,TRBV11-2,TRBD2,TGTGCCAGCAGCTCTCTTAGGCGGGAGAATGAGCAGTTCTTC,CASSSLRRENEQFF
TRBJ1-4,.,TRBV5-1,.,TGCGCCAGCAGCCCTACAGGGCTAAACGAAAAACTGTTTTTT,CASSPTGLNEKLFF
TRBJ2-5,.,TRBV6-6,TRBD1,TGTGCCAGCAGAAAGGGACAGGGTTTTACCCAAGAGACCCAGTACTTC,CASRKGQGFTQETQYF
TRBJ2-1,.,TRBV20-1,.,TGCAGTGCCCCGCTAGGCGGCACCTACAATGAGCAGTTCTTC,CSAPLGGTYNEQFF
TRBJ2-5,.,TRBV20-1,.,TGCAGTGCCCTCGAAGGACAGACGGAGACCCAGTACTTC,CSALEGQTETQYF
TRBJ2-4,.,TRBV24-1,.,TGTGCCACCAGTGATCCGCTTAAGGGGATCGTTGCCAAAAACATTCAGTACTTC,CATSDPLKGIVAKNIQYF
TRBJ2-7,few,TRBV7-9,.,TGTGCCAGCAGCTTAGACTTTAGGGTCTACGAGCAGTACTTC,CASSLDFRVYEQYF
TRBJ1-2,few,TRBV11-2,TRBD1,TGTGCCAGCAGCTTAGCTGGGACAGGCGTTAACTATGGCTACACCTTC,CASSLAGTGVNYGYTF
TRBJ2-5,.,TRBV3-1,.,TGTGCCAGCAGCCATCTTAGCGGATTTCAAGAGACCCAGTACTTC,CASSHLSGFQETQYF
TRBJ1-6,.,TRBV7-2,.,TGTGCCAGCAGCTTATACTATCAGCCGAATTCACCCCTCCACTTT,CASSLYYQPNSPLHF
TRBJ2-7,.,TRBV7-2,.,TGTGCCAGCAGCCGCGGGACTCACACCTCCTACGAGCAGTACTTC,CASSRGTHTSYEQYF